This is a list of T cell receptor beta chains from one sample in a study of OX40 agonist ivuxolimab in advanced cancers. The repertoire was sequenced with immunoSEQ multiplex PCR; TCRdb's copy has only in-frame clones and lacks some. The sample lists about 78,000 clones, 84% seen once, with roughly 2.1% in the top ten. The material sequenced was CD4+ or CD8+ T cells sorted from blood, taken in a trial of the OX40 agonist ivuxolimab. These receptors all stem from an adult with an advanced solid tumor such as melanoma, head and neck, liver or kidney cancer. CDR3s include the opening cysteine and the closing phenylalanine or tryptophan. Fields, in order: clone size, D gene, V gene, J gene, CDR3 protein, CDR3 DNA. D genes are given only for firm matches. Rows may omit the clone size; those that give it use once, few, many or a size class.

clone size: -
D gene: -
V gene: TRBV27
J gene: TRBJ1-6
CDR3 protein: CASSLLGARDSPLHF
CDR3 DNA: TGTGCCAGCAGTTTACTGGGGGCAAGGGATTCACCCCTCCACTTT

clone size: -
D gene: -
V gene: TRBV4-2
J gene: TRBJ1-3
CDR3 protein: CASSQEGGLDTIYF
CDR3 DNA: TGTGCCAGCAGCCAAGAGGGGGGGCTGGACACCATATATTTT

clone size: once
D gene: TRBD1
V gene: TRBV7-8
J gene: TRBJ1-1
CDR3 protein: CASSWTGGRSDTEAFF
CDR3 DNA: TGTGCCAGCAGCTGGACAGGGGGCAGGTCGGACACTGAAGCTTTCTTT

clone size: -
D gene: TRBD1
V gene: TRBV27
J gene: TRBJ2-1
CDR3 protein: CASSFLGTGKEQFF
CDR3 DNA: TGTGCCAGCAGTTTTCTTGGGACAGGGAAAGAGCAGTTCTTC

clone size: -
D gene: -
V gene: TRBV29-1
J gene: TRBJ1-2
CDR3 protein: CSVEDRLPYGYTF
CDR3 DNA: TGCAGCGTTGAAGACCGGCTACCCTATGGCTACACCTTC

clone size: once
D gene: -
V gene: TRBV10-3
J gene: TRBJ2-7
CDR3 protein: CAISPDTGSYEQYF
CDR3 DNA: TGTGCCATCTCCCCGGATACGGGCTCCTACGAGCAGTACTTC

clone size: once
D gene: -
V gene: TRBV5-1
J gene: TRBJ2-3
CDR3 protein: CASSLVGSGGDTQYF
CDR3 DNA: TGCGCCAGCAGCTTGGTCGGGAGTGGCGGAGATACGCAGTATTTT

clone size: -
D gene: -
V gene: TRBV5-4
J gene: TRBJ1-6
CDR3 protein: CASSSPNDNSPLHF
CDR3 DNA: TGTGCCAGCAGCTCCCCTAATGATAATTCACCCCTCCACTTT

clone size: -
D gene: -
V gene: TRBV5-1
J gene: TRBJ1-1
CDR3 protein: CASSLDGFRGTEAFF
CDR3 DNA: TGCGCCAGCAGCTTGGACGGGTTTCGGGGCACTGAAGCTTTCTTT

clone size: -
D gene: -
V gene: TRBV7-8
J gene: TRBJ2-3
CDR3 protein: CASSPRLQGGRDTQYF
CDR3 DNA: TGTGCCAGCAGCCCTCGGCTCCAGGGAGGAAGAGATACGCAGTATTTT

clone size: -
D gene: TRBD2
V gene: TRBV29-1
J gene: TRBJ2-3
CDR3 protein: CSVERTSGRTDTQYF
CDR3 DNA: TGCAGCGTTGAGAGGACTAGCGGGCGCACAGATACGCAGTATTTT

clone size: once
D gene: -
V gene: TRBV9
J gene: TRBJ2-3
CDR3 protein: CASSGPTSGTDTQYF
CDR3 DNA: TGTGCCAGCAGCGGCCCCACCTCGGGCACAGATACGCAGTATTTT

clone size: -
D gene: -
V gene: TRBV6-5
J gene: TRBJ2-7
CDR3 protein: CASSPGDAYEQYF
CDR3 DNA: TGTGCCAGCAGCCCAGGGGACGCCTACGAGCAGTACTTC

clone size: -
D gene: -
V gene: TRBV6-6
J gene: TRBJ1-6
CDR3 protein: CASSYAGANNSPLHF
CDR3 DNA: TGTGCCAGCAGTTACGCAGGGGCGAATAATTCACCCCTCCACTTT

clone size: -
D gene: TRBD1
V gene: TRBV6-5
J gene: TRBJ2-7
CDR3 protein: CASTPRQGLHEQYF
CDR3 DNA: TGTGCCAGCACCCCGAGACAGGGCCTGCACGAGCAGTACTTC

clone size: -
D gene: TRBD2
V gene: TRBV4-3
J gene: TRBJ2-1
CDR3 protein: CASSQEAGLAGISSYNEQFF
CDR3 DNA: TGCGCCAGCAGCCAAGAAGCAGGACTAGCGGGCATTAGCTCCTACAATGAGCAGTTCTTC

clone size: -
D gene: TRBD1
V gene: TRBV23-1
J gene: TRBJ2-7
CDR3 protein: CASSQSKGQGLRFSYEQYF
CDR3 DNA: TGCGCCAGCAGTCAATCGAAGGGACAGGGACTACGATTCTCCTACGAGCAGTACTTC

clone size: -
D gene: -
V gene: TRBV27
J gene: TRBJ2-5
CDR3 protein: CASSFGSHGRETQYF
CDR3 DNA: TGTGCCAGCAGTTTCGGATCTCACGGGAGAGAGACCCAGTACTTC

clone size: few
D gene: TRBD1
V gene: TRBV18
J gene: TRBJ1-4
CDR3 protein: CASSPTTGEEKLFF
CDR3 DNA: TGTGCCAGCTCACCGACGACAGGGGAAGAAAAACTGTTTTTT

clone size: -
D gene: TRBD2
V gene: TRBV7-3
J gene: TRBJ2-5
CDR3 protein: CASSPTAGGGETQYF
CDR3 DNA: TGTGCCAGCAGCCCCACGGCGGGGGGAGGGGAGACCCAGTACTTC

clone size: -
D gene: -
V gene: TRBV6-6
J gene: TRBJ2-5
CDR3 protein: CVSSQLRDQYF
CDR3 DNA: TGTGTCAGCAGTCAATTACGCGACCAGTACTTC

clone size: -
D gene: -
V gene: TRBV5-6
J gene: TRBJ1-1
CDR3 protein: CASTRAANTEAFF
CDR3 DNA: TGTGCCAGCACGCGGGCAGCGAACACTGAAGCTTTCTTT

clone size: -
D gene: -
V gene: TRBV4-2
J gene: TRBJ1-2
CDR3 protein: CASSQNPGGYTF
CDR3 DNA: TGTGCCAGCAGCCAGAACCCCGGCGGCTACACCTTC

clone size: once
D gene: TRBD1
V gene: TRBV29-1
J gene: TRBJ2-5
CDR3 protein: CSVVGTGQETQYF
CDR3 DNA: TGCAGCGTTGTGGGGACAGGGCAAGAGACCCAGTACTTC

clone size: -
D gene: TRBD2
V gene: TRBV9
J gene: TRBJ2-5
CDR3 protein: CASSPISGTSGETQYF
CDR3 DNA: TGTGCCAGCAGCCCCATTTCCGGGACTAGCGGGGAGACCCAGTACTTC

clone size: few
D gene: -
V gene: TRBV6-5
J gene: TRBJ2-5
CDR3 protein: CASSPTQGPGETQYF
CDR3 DNA: TGTGCCAGCAGTCCGACGCAGGGGCCGGGAGAGACCCAGTACTTC